This T cell receptor (beta chain) emerged from a study of T cells in Graves' hyperthyroidism and ophthalmopathy. With respect to this clonotype: Its antigen is unidentified.

What was amplified from RNA transcripts were TCR beta CDR3 regions. During a first-round RT-PCR of the TCR CDR3, the HTBI primer set was used. TCRdb ran MiXCR on the multiplex PCR reads and lists one entry per CDR3 protein. In the table there are about 600,000 distinct CDR3 sequences, about 14% of which are singletons. From 10 ml of fresh peripheral blood, PBMCs were isolated. Study results and limitations: Most thyroid clonotypes with frequency above 0.001 were detected in blood. The model's output predicted ophthalmopathy at a median of roughly seven months prior to onset.

Sequencing input: blood. The TCR comes from a woman aged 45-65 years with Graves' ophthalmopathy.

The CDR3 DNA sequence: TGTGCCAGCAGGGGGGCAGGGAGCTCCTACAATGAGCAGTTCTTC. Translating gives CASRGAGSSYNEQFF. This rearrangement joins TRBV6-1 to TRBJ2-1; D perhaps matches TRBD1 (6 bases). This CDR3 has 15 residues. V was trimmed by 6 bases and J by 0 bases, leaving 12 bases between them. Germline V gene sequence: CDR1 MNHNS, CDR2 SASEGT.